Listed below are T cell receptor beta chains from one sample, sequenced in a study of technical replicates of blood from a few donors. Libraries were prepared by immunoSEQ multiplex PCR; TCRdb keeps only in-frame clonotypes and omits some of them. The top ten clones hold roughly 0.4% of a sample with around 72,000 clones, roughly 91% of them seen once. Sample: T cells isolated from PBMCs. The receptor source for this set is a human donor in good health. Some clones in this sample may be carry-over from other donors' samples. CDR3s include the opening cysteine and the closing phenylalanine or tryptophan. Each record gives: clone size, J gene, V gene, CDR3 protein. A row's size may be missing; if present it is once, few, many or a size class.

size: .; J: TRBJ1-3; V: TRBV5-1; CDR3: CASSDGGGNTIYF
size: .; J: TRBJ2-3; V: TRBV5-6; CDR3: CASSLEWAGGMDTQYF
size: once; J: TRBJ2-7; V: TRBV4-2; CDR3: CASSQGLAGGPIHEQYF
size: .; J: TRBJ2-6; V: TRBV30; CDR3: CAPDRSSSGANVLTF
size: .; J: TRBJ1-2; V: TRBV11-3; CDR3: CASSHPRGDRDYGYTF
size: .; J: TRBJ1-4; V: TRBV18; CDR3: CASSPPGGTQGEKLFF
size: .; J: TRBJ2-3; V: TRBV4-1; CDR3: CASSQVWTGGKTDTQYF
size: .; J: TRBJ1-1; V: TRBV10-2; CDR3: CASAFRQTNTEAFF
size: .; J: TRBJ2-7; V: TRBV6-1; CDR3: CASSQGSGARYEQYF
size: .; J: TRBJ1-3; V: TRBV6-5; CDR3: CASSYGTSSGNTIYF
size: .; J: TRBJ2-1; V: TRBV4-1; CDR3: CASSQDQVVSRYNEQFF
size: few; J: TRBJ1-1; V: TRBV12-5; CDR3: CASGLRGQGEAFF
size: few; J: TRBJ1-1; V: TRBV5-1; CDR3: CASSLFSMNTEAFF
size: .; J: TRBJ2-3; V: TRBV6-1; CDR3: CASSAGQSTSTDTQYF
size: .; J: TRBJ2-1; V: TRBV21-1; CDR3: CASSRIRQGKYEQFF
size: .; J: TRBJ2-1; V: TRBV7-2; CDR3: CASSTRRAGYNEQFF
size: .; J: TRBJ1-1; V: TRBV7-9; CDR3: CASSFMGPGTEAFF
size: .; J: TRBJ1-5; V: TRBV7-9; CDR3: CASSRGLNQPQHF
size: .; J: TRBJ2-7; V: TRBV19; CDR3: CATVGGGGRSYEQYF
size: .; J: TRBJ2-7; V: TRBV7-9; CDR3: CASSLPLTSDEQYF
size: .; J: TRBJ2-1; V: TRBV5-1; CDR3: CASSRTDSPYNEQFF
size: .; J: TRBJ2-7; V: TRBV4-1; CDR3: CASSHPAGGGYEQYF
size: .; J: TRBJ2-7; V: TRBV27; CDR3: CASTRLGYEQYF
size: .; J: TRBJ1-1; V: TRBV28; CDR3: CASTMTGENGEAFF
size: .; J: TRBJ2-7; V: TRBV5-8; CDR3: CASSLGTDRGRDEQYF
size: .; J: TRBJ1-2; V: TRBV11-3; CDR3: CASSPGQGTLYGYTF
size: .; J: TRBJ2-3; V: TRBV4-1; CDR3: CASSLFGPQYF
size: .; J: TRBJ2-7; V: TRBV9; CDR3: CASCKGQGNYEQYF
size: .; J: TRBJ1-5; V: TRBV2; CDR3: CASTLDRVYQPQHF
size: .; J: TRBJ1-2; V: TRBV19; CDR3: CASRDRDRENYGYTF
size: .; J: TRBJ2-2; V: TRBV11-3; CDR3: CARSPELYVGELFF